A single sample gave rise to the 21 T cell receptor beta chains below, sequenced in a study of blood T cell repertoires in COVID-19. Sequencing used immunoSEQ multiplex PCR; TCRdb keeps in-frame clones, though not all of them. The sample records a few hundred thousand clones, about 85% being singletons. Sequenced sample: peripheral blood. These receptors all come from a man aged 30-40 years who had recovered from COVID-19.

The chain carries TRBV7-9 and TRBJ2-5; tentatively, D is TRBD2 (6 bases). V gave up 6 bases and J gave up 2 bases, with 10 bases separating them. This CDR3 region has 13 residues. CDR1 is SEHNR, CDR2 FQNEAQ, per germline (reference sequence). The CDR3 nucleotides are TGTGCCAGCAGAGTCCGGGAGCAAGAGACCCAGTACTTC. Protein product: CASRVREQETQYF. The full variable domain, in which reference TRBV7-9 and TRBJ2-5 provide the parts outside the CDR3, is DTGVSQNPRHKITKRGQNVTFRCDPISEHNRLYWYRQTLGQGPEFLTYFQNEAQLEKSRLLSDRFSAERPKGSFSTLEIQRTEQGDSAMYLCASRVREQETQYFGPGTRLLVL.

The chain joins TRBV9 to TRBJ2-1, with 10 bases that match TRBD2. After removal of 4 bases from V and 9 bases from J, the junction contained 10 bases not matched to a gene. The CDR3 consists of 15 residues. CDR1 is SGDLS, CDR2 YYNGEE, per germline. CDR3 bases: TGTGCCAGCAGCCCTGTAATAGCGGGGGGTACTGAGCAGTTCTTC. It is translated as CASSPVIAGGTEQFF.

This clone is a singleton in its sample. V gene TRBV7-6 combines with J gene TRBJ2-2; the match to TRBD2 covers 10 bases. Unmatched junction bases numbered 12, after V lost 8 bases and J lost 6 bases. This CDR3 has 16 residues. Germline V CDR1 and CDR2: SGHVS, FNYEAQ. CDR3 nucleotide sequence: TGTGCCAGCCGGACCGGGACTAGCGTTTTGTCCGGGGAGCTGTTTTTT. It translates to CASRTGTSVLSGELFF. The whole variable domain, filled in from reference TRBV7-6 and TRBJ2-2, reads GAGVSQSPRYKVTKRGQDVALRCDPISGHVSLYWYRQALGQGPEFLTYFNYEAQQDKSGLPNDRFSAERPEGSISTLTIQRTEQRDSAMYRCASRTGTSVLSGELFFGEGSRLTVL.

The gene calls are TRBV11-2 and TRBJ2-5; 8 bases align to TRBD1. V gave up 0 bases and J gave up 7 bases; unmatched junction bases: 7. CDR1 SGHAT and CDR2 FQNNGV come from the germline V gene. The CDR3 is made up of 15 amino acids. The chain's CDR3 is CASSLEFRGQGTQYF. The DNA for the CDR3 is TGTGCCAGCAGCTTAGAATTCAGGGGGCAGGGGACCCAGTACTTC. Full variable domain (rest looked up from reference TRBV11-2 and TRBJ2-5): EAGVAQSPRYKIIEKRQSVAFWCNPISGHATLYWYQQILGQGPKLLIQFQNNGVVDDSQLPKDRFSAERLKGVDSTLKIQPAKLEDSAVYLCASSLEFRGQGTQYFGPGTRLLVL.

The J gene is TRBJ2-7, the V gene TRBV28; weak D call: TRBD1 (5 bases). Germline V lookup: CDR1 MDHEN, CDR2 SYDVKM. With 3 bases removed from V and 6 bases from J, the gap between germline ends came to 18 bases. The CDR3 has 15 residues. As DNA, the CDR3 is TGTGCCAGCAGTTTTGGGGCGACTGGAGTAGGCGAGCAGTACGTC. Its protein is CASSFGATGVGEQYV.

As to this clone: A read error may account for a junction end that differs from germline. The chain employs TRBV27 and TRBJ2-7; TRBD2 agrees at 11 bases. The CDR3 sequence is 13 residues long. The germline V gene encodes CDR1 MNHEY and CDR2 SMNVEV (reference sequence). CDR3 sequence reads: CATQGSGGAVRVF. CDR3 in DNA: TGTGCCACCCAAGGTAGCGGGGGGGCCGTACGTGTCTTC.

This clone was seen only a few times. The rearrangement uses TRBV7-9 and TRBJ2-5; 9 bases line up with TRBD1. Germline V gives CDR1 SEHNR, CDR2 FQNEAQ (reference sequence). J lost 5 bases, V lost 5 bases, and 6 bases had no gene match. This CDR3 has 14 amino acids. The CDR3 nucleotides read TGTGCCAGCAGCAACAGGGGGCGCCGGGAGACCCAGTACTTC. Protein product: CASSNRGRRETQYF.

The CDR3, as DNA: TGTGCCAGCAGTTGGGGAGTAGGCAATGAGCAGTTCTTC. Amino acids: CASSWGVGNEQFF. The chain recombines TRBV2 with TRBJ2-1, with a weak D call TRBD2 (5 bases). From germline, CDR1 is SNHLY and CDR2 FYNNEI. The V and J ends lost 5 bases and 6 bases respectively, with 11 bases between them. The CDR3 is made up of 13 amino acids.

V usage is TRBV2 and J usage is TRBJ1-1, with no clear D. V was pared by 4 bases and J by 4 bases, with 10 bases between. This CDR3 is 13 amino acids long. Looked up from germline, CDR1 is SNHLY and CDR2 is FYNNEI. The CDR3 nucleotides are TGTGCCAGCAGTGTAAGCCCAGGCACTGAAGCTTTCTTT. It yields the protein CASSVSPGTEAFF.

The gene calls are TRBV19 and TRBJ2-5, with D perhaps TRBD1 (6 bases). Germline CDR1 reads LNHDA; CDR2 reads SQIVND (reference sequence). V was clipped by 6 bases and J by 1 base, with 12 bases between them. CDR3 length equals 14 residues. The CDR3 bases are TGTGCCAGTAGCCGACAGGATTTCCAAGAGACCCAGTACTTC. The encoded protein is CASSRQDFQETQYF. Using reference TRBV19 and TRBJ2-5 for the parts outside the CDR3, the full variable domain is DGGITQSPKYLFRKEGQNVTLSCEQNLNHDAMYWYRQDPGQGLRLIYYSQIVNDFQKGDIAEGYSVSREKKESFPLTVTSAQKNPTAFYLCASSRQDFQETQYFGPGTRLLVL.

This clone was seen only a few times. V gene TRBV9 combines with J gene TRBJ1-6, with D possibly matching TRBD1 (5 bases). The CDR3 contains 13 residues. V dropped 0 bases and J dropped 8 bases, with 6 bases sitting between them. Germline assignment: CDR1 SGDLS and CDR2 YYNGEE. Written as DNA, the CDR3 is TGTGCCAGCAGCGTAGTAGGGGATTCACCCCTCCACTTT. Protein sequence: CASSVVGDSPLHF. Supplemented by reference TRBV9 and TRBJ1-6, the full variable domain reads DSGVTQTPKHLITATGQRVTLRCSPRSGDLSVYWYQQSLDQGLQFLIQYYNGEERAKGNILERFSAQQFPDLHSELNLSSLELGDSALYFCASSVVGDSPLHFGNGTRLTVT.

The chain employs TRBV9 and TRBJ1-4, with D uncertain. The germline CDR1 and CDR2 sequences are SGDLS and YYNGEE. Trimming removed 3 bases at V and 9 bases at J, with 15 bases between. The CDR3 contains 14 residues. For the CDR3, the DNA is TGTGCCAGCAGCGCACCACAGAATCCCCAAAAACTGTTTTTT. Residues: CASSAPQNPQKLFF.

The V call is TRBV7-9, the J call TRBJ1-5; TRBD1 agrees at 8 bases. The V gene's germline CDR1 is SEHNR and CDR2 FQNEAQ (reference sequence). CDR3 length equals 14 residues. Trimming cost V 5 bases and J 4 bases; bases outside gene matches: 4. The CDR3 DNA reads TGTGCCAGCAGCCCCGGGACAGGTAATCAGCCCCAGCATTTT. It specifies CASSPGTGNQPQHF. Together with reference TRBV7-9 and TRBJ1-5, the CDR3 gives the full variable domain: DTGVSQNPRHKITKRGQNVTFRCDPISEHNRLYWYRQTLGQGPEFLTYFQNEAQLEKSRLLSDRFSAERPKGSFSTLEIQRTEQGDSAMYLCASSPGTGNQPQHFGDGTRLSIL.

The chain links TRBV3-1 (or the pseudogene TRBV3-2) to TRBJ1-5; TRBD1 might be the D (6 bases). This CDR3 is built from 14 residues. Germline assignment: CDR1 LGHDT and CDR2 YNNKEL (reference sequence). V was shortened by 1 base and J by 5 bases, with 9 bases between the two germline ends. The chain's CDR3 is CASSQAEGDQPQHF. In DNA form, the CDR3 reads TGTGCCAGCAGCCAAGCTGAGGGGGATCAGCCCCAGCATTTT.

The rearrangement links TRBV19 to TRBJ1-2, with D unresolved. V was shortened by 6 bases and J by 3 bases, with 8 bases between the two germline ends. Germline loops: CDR1 LNHDA, CDR2 SQIVND (reference sequence). The CDR3 is 12 residues long. DNA of the CDR3: TGTGCCAGTAGGGTGGGCTACTATGGCTACACCTTC. Its translation: CASRVGYYGYTF.

This clone was picked up a small number of times. The CDR3 here is CASSIAEGAGNEQYF. The CDR3 DNA sequence: TGTGCCAGTAGTATAGCAGAGGGGGCCGGGAACGAGCAGTACTTC. The rearrangement links TRBV19 to TRBJ2-7; 7 nucleotides agree with TRBD1. This CDR3 is built from 15 residues. The V gene's germline CDR1 is LNHDA and CDR2 SQIVND (reference sequence). J lost 5 bases, V lost 1 base, and 8 bases had no gene match.

On this clone itself: Other DNA sequences within the sample encode an identical CDR3. The J gene is TRBJ2-3, the V gene TRBV24-1, with D possibly TRBD1 on 6 matching bases. Germline CDR1 KGHDR, CDR2 SFDVKD. V gave up 7 bases and J gave up 3 bases, with 10 bases separating them. This CDR3 spans 13 amino acids. The DNA for the CDR3 is TGTGCCACCAGCGACAGGCTAACAGATACGCAGTATTTT. Its protein product is CATSDRLTDTQYF.

The chain employs TRBV6-5 and TRBJ2-7; 9 nucleotides line up with TRBD1. The CDR3 has 13 residues. V trimming: 2 bases; J trimming: 4 bases; junction bases outside the gene matches: 0. CDR1 is MNHEY and CDR2 is SVGAGI in the germline V gene. CDR3 DNA: TGTGCCAGCAGTTACGGGACAGGGTACGAGCAGTACTTC. Translating it yields CASSYGTGYEQYF.

The chain carries TRBV19 and TRBJ1-3; D remains ambiguous. The V end was cut by 4 bases, the J end by 0 bases, with 7 bases between. The CDR3 spans 14 residues. Per the germline V gene, CDR1 is LNHDA and CDR2 is SQIVND (reference sequence). The CDR3, as DNA: TGTGCCAGTAGTAACCGGGACTCTGGAAACACCATATATTTT. This sequence encodes CASSNRDSGNTIYF.

Ten or more counts support this clone. This rearrangement joins TRBV5-4 to TRBJ1-5; D might be TRBD1 (5 bases). Germline CDR1 is SGHNT and CDR2 is YYREEE (reference sequence). The CDR3 runs 14 residues. V lost 3 bases and J lost 2, with 9 bases in between. The CDR3 region is CASSSGLGNQPQHF. Here the CDR3 DNA reads TGTGCCAGCAGCTCAGGGTTAGGCAATCAGCCCCAGCATTTT.

This clone was picked up one time. The chain employs TRBV6-5 and TRBJ1-1; D is unclear. The CDR3 extends over 15 amino acids. CDR1 MNHEY and CDR2 SVGAGI come from the germline V gene. Trimming pared 8 bases from V and 1 base from J, leaving 17 bases between. Here the CDR3 reads CASESGSSGNTEAFF. The CDR3 nucleotides read TGTGCCAGCGAATCCGGGTCTTCTGGGAACACTGAAGCTTTCTTT.